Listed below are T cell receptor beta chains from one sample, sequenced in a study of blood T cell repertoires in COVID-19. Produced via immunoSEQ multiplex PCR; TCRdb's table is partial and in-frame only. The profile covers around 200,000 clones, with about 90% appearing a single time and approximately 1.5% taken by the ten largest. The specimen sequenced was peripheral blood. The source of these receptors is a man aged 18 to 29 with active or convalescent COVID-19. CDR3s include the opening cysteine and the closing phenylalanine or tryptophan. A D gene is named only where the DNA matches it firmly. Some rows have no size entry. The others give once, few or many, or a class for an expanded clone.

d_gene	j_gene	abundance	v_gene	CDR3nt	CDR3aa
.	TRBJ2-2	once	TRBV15	TGTGCCACCAGCAGGACCGATTCTAGGTCCGGGGAGCTGTTTTTT	CATSRTDSRSGELFF
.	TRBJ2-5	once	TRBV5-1	TGCGCCAGCAGCTTAGCCGCCGGAGAGACCCAGTACTTC	CASSLAAGETQYF
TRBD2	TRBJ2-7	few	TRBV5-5	TGTGCCAGCAGCGTGGGACTAGCGGGAGAGACAAACTACGAGCAGTACTTC	CASSVGLAGETNYEQYF
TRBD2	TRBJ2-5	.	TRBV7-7	TGTGCCAGCAGCTCCACGGGACTAGCGGAAGAGACCCAGTACTTC	CASSSTGLAEETQYF
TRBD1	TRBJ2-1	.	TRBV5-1	TGCGCCAGCAGCTTAGGACAGGGCCGCTCCTACAATGAGCAGTTCTTC	CASSLGQGRSYNEQFF
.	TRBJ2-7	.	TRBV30	TGTGCCTGGGGCAAAGGACGGGGGTGGATCGAGCAGTACTTC	CAWGKGRGWIEQYF
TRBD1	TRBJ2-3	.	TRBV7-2	TGTGCCAGCAGCTTAGTGTTCGGACAGGGGGCAGATACGCAGTATTTT	CASSLVFGQGADTQYF
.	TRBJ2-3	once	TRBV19	TGTGCCAGTAGTATATCCAGGGGAGCAGATACGCAGTATTTT	CASSISRGADTQYF
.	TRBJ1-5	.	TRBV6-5	TGTGCCAGCAGGAGGGTGGTGGGACAGCCCCAGCATTTT	CASRRVVGQPQHF
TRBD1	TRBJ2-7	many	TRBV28	TGTGCCAGCAGGCTGACAGGGACCAACGAGCAGTACTTC	CASRLTGTNEQYF
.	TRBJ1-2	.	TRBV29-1	TGCAGCGTTCAGAAAGGAGGGGACTATGGCTACACCTTC	CSVQKGGDYGYTF
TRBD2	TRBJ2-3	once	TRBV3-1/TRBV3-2	TGTGCCAGCAGCCAAGAGGGAGGGAGCACAGATACGCAGTATTTT	CASSQEGGSTDTQYF
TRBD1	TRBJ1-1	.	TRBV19	TGTGCCAGTAGTGCCGGGACAGGGTTAGACACTGAAGCTTTCTTT	CASSAGTGLDTEAFF
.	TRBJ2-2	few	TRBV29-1	TGCAGCGTCGCCCAGGGACAGAACACCGGGGAGCTGTTTTTT	CSVAQGQNTGELFF
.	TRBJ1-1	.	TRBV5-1	TGCGCCAGCAGCTCCACGGGATCAGGCACGAACACTGAAGCTTTCTTT	CASSSTGSGTNTEAFF
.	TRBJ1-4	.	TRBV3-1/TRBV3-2	TGTGCCAGCAGCCAAAGCGGTAATGAAAAACTGTTTTTT	CASSQSGNEKLFF
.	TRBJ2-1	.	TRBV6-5	TGTGCCAGCAGACCTACCGTCTCCTCCTACAATGAGCAGTTCTTC	CASRPTVSSYNEQFF
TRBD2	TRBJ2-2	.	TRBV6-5	TGTGCCAGCAGGGGGACTAGCGGTGGAACCGGGGAGCTGTTTTTT	CASRGTSGGTGELFF
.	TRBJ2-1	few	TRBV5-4	TGTGCCAGCAGCTCCCCATTGGGGGGAGGCGCCTACAATGAGCAGTTCTTC	CASSSPLGGGAYNEQFF
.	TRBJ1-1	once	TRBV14	TGTGCCAGCAGCCAAGCTCTTGACACTGAAGCTTTCTTT	CASSQALDTEAFF
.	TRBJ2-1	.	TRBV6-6	TGTGCCAGCACAGGGGCCGGATTCTATGAGCAGTTCTTC	CASTGAGFYEQFF
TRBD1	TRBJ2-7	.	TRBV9	TGTGCCAGCAGCTTGGGCGTGGGACAGGAGGCCTACGAGCAGTACTTC	CASSLGVGQEAYEQYF
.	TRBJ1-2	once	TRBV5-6	TGTGCCAGCACCTCACCAGGGTTGGGCTATGGCTACACCTTC	CASTSPGLGYGYTF
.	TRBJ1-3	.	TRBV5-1	TGCGCCAGCAGCTTGGTAGGAGCCTACTCTGGAAACACCATATATTTT	CASSLVGAYSGNTIYF
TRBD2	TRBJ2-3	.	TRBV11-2	TGTGCCAGCAGCTTCAATAGCGGGACAATTTCCACAGATACGCAGTATTTT	CASSFNSGTISTDTQYF
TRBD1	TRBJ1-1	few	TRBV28	TGTGCCAGCATCACAGGGGGGTACACTGAAGCTTTCTTT	CASITGGYTEAFF
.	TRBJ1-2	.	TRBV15	TGTGCCACCAGCAGAGACGAGGGACTGAAGAGGGAGGGCTACACCTTC	CATSRDEGLKREGYTF
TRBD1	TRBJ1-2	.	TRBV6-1	TGTGCCAGCAGTGAAATGCCGGGACAGGGGTTTTTTGGCTACACCTTC	CASSEMPGQGFFGYTF
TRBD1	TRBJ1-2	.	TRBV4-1	TGCGCCAGCAGTCCTGAAAACAGGGGCCATGGCTACACCTTC	CASSPENRGHGYTF
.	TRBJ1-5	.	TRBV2	TGTGCCAGCAGTGAAAGAAGGAGCGGACCCGAGCATTTT	CASSERRSGPEHF
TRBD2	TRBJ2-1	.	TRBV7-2	TGTGCCAGCAGCTTAAGGTTTTGGAGGGAGGGGTACAATGAGCAGTTCTTC	CASSLRFWREGYNEQFF
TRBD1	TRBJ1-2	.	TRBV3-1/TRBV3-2	TGTGCCAGCAGCCAAGGGGCAGGGGGAGGTCATGGCTACACCTTC	CASSQGAGGGHGYTF
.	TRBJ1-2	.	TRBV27	TGTGCCAGCAGTCCCATCGGTGAAGTATATGGCTACACCTTC	CASSPIGEVYGYTF
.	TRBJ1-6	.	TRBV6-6	TGTGCCAGCAGTCCCTGGAAGACAGAAAGCTCCTATAATTCACCCCTCCACTTT	CASSPWKTESSYNSPLHF
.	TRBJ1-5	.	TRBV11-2	TGTGCCAGCAGCTTAGATCGGGGTAGGCCCCAGCATTTT	CASSLDRGRPQHF
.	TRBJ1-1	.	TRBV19	TGTGCCAGTAGTATCAATCGGGACACTGAAGCTTTCTTT	CASSINRDTEAFF
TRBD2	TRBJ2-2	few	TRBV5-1	TGCGCCAGCAGGGTTTCTAGCGGGCTCCTCGTGAACACCGGGGAGCTGTTTTTT	CASRVSSGLLVNTGELFF
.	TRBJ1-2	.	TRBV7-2	TGTGCCAGCAGCTTAGGAGGTGGGGCGGAAGCTAACTATGGCTACACCTTC	CASSLGGGAEANYGYTF
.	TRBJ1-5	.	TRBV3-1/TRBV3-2	TGTGCCAGCAGCCTGAGCGGAGGGCCCCAGCATTTT	CASSLSGGPQHF
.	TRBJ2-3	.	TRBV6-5	TGTGCCAGCAGTCCGCGGGGAGTGGTGGCGGATACGCAGTATTTT	CASSPRGVVADTQYF
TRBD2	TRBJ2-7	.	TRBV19	TGTGCTACAGGCCCCGGGTCTAGCGGCTCCTACGAGCAGTACTTC	CATGPGSSGSYEQYF
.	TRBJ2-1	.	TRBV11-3	TGTGCCAGCAGCTTGGGGGGTGGGCGGAGCAATGAGCAGTTCTTC	CASSLGGGRSNEQFF
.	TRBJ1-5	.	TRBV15	TGTGCCACCAGCAGAGATCTTCGTAGCAATCAGCCCCAGCATTTT	CATSRDLRSNQPQHF
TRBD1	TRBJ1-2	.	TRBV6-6	TGTGCCAGCAGGATCGACAGGGCGGCTGGCTACACCTTC	CASRIDRAAGYTF
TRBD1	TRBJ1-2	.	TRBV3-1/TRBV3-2	TGTGCCAGCAGCCACTACAACACAGGGGGCTATGGCTACACCTTC	CASSHYNTGGYGYTF
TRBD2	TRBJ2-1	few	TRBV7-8	TGTGCCAGCAGCTTAGTAATAGAGCGGGGCCCGCAGTTCTTC	CASSLVIERGPQFF